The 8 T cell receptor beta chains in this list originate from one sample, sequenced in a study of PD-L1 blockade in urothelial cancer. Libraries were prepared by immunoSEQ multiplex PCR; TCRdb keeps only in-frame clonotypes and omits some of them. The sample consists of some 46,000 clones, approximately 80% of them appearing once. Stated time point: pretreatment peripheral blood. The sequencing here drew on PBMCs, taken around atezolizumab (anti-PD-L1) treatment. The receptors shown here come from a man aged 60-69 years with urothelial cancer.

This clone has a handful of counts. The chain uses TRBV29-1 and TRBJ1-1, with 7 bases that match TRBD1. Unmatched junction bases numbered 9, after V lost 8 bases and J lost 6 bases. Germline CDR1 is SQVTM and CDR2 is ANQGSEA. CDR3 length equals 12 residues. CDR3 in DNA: TGCAGCAGCAGGGGGGCCAGGGCTGAAGCTTTCTTT. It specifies CSSRGARAEAFF.

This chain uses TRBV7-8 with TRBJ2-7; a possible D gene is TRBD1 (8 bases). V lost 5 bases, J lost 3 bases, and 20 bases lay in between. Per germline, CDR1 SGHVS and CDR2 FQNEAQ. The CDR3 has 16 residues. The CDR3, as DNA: TGTGCCAGCAGCGTAAACGGACAGGGAGGGTACTACGAGCAGTACTTC. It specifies CASSVNGQGGYYEQYF.

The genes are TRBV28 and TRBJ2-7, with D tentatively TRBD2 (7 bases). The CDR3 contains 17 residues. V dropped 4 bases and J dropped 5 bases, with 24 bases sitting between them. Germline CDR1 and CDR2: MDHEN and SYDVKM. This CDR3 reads CASSSPGGSSGRDEQYF. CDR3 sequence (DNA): TGTGCCAGCAGTTCTCCCGGGGGCTCTAGCGGACGGGACGAGCAGTACTTC.

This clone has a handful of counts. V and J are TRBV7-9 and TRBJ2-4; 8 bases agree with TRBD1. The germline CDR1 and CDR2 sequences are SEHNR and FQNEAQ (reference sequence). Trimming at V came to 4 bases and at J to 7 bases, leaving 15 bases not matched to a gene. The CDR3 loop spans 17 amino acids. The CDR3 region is CASSSGQGRREGNIQYF. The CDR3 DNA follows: TGTGCCAGCAGCTCTGGACAGGGCCGGCGTGAGGGGAACATTCAGTACTTC.

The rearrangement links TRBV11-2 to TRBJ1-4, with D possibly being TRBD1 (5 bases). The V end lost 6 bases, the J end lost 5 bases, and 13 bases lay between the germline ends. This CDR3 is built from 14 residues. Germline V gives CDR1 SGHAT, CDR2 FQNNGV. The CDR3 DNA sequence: TGTGCCAGCAGGGAGGGGTCCAGGAATGAAAAACTGTTTTTT. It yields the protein CASREGSRNEKLFF.

The CDR3 DNA reads as TGTGCCAGCATCTCCACACATTCGAACACCGGGGAGCTGTTTTTT. The encoded protein is CASISTHSNTGELFF. The chain recombines TRBV28 with TRBJ2-2; D not resolved. The V end lost 7 bases, the J end lost 0 bases, and 12 bases lay between the germline ends. Germline V gene sequence: CDR1 MDHEN, CDR2 SYDVKM. The CDR3 has 15 amino acids.

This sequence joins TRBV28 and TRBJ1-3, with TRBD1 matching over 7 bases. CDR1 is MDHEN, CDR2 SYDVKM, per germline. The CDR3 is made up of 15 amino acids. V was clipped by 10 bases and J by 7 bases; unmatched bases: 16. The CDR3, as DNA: TGTGCCACCTCCGCCATCGACAGGGTCGGTAACACCATATATTTT. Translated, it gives CATSAIDRVGNTIYF.

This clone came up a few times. The CDR3 region has the DNA TGTGCCAGCAGTTTGGGCTCGGTCGGCTACACCTTC. Protein: CASSLGSVGYTF. The chain couples TRBV28 to TRBJ1-2; D ambiguous. The V end was cut by 3 bases, the J end by 8 bases, with 10 bases between. Per the germline V gene, CDR1 is MDHEN and CDR2 is SYDVKM. CDR3 length: 12 residues.